These T cell receptor beta chains were read from a single sample in a study of vaccination effects on CD4 cells after COVID-19. These receptors' antigens are unknown. Repertoires were generated with immunoSEQ multiplex PCR, while TCRdb's copy carries only in-frame clones and drops some. The table shows tens of thousands of clones, with approximately 70% occurring only once. Sequencing was performed on CD4+ T cells from PBMCs cultured with HCoV-OC43 spike peptides, taken before COVID-19 vaccination. These TCRs come from a human donor who received a COVID-19 vaccine. CDR3s include the opening cysteine and the closing phenylalanine or tryptophan. The order of the fields is J gene, V gene, clone size, D gene, CDR3 DNA, CDR3 protein. A D gene is named only where the DNA matches it firmly. Expanded clones get a size class; other rows say once, few or many, or leave the size out.

>TRBJ1-6|TRBV4-1|.|TRBD1
TGCGCCAGCAGCCAAGACAGGGGGTATAATTCACCCCTCCACTTT
CASSQDRGYNSPLHF
>TRBJ1-1|TRBV7-2|.|.
TGTGCCAGCAGCTTAGGGGCTAGCATGAACACTGAAGCTTTCTTT
CASSLGASMNTEAFF
>TRBJ2-1|TRBV19|.|TRBD1
TGTGCCAGTAGTATTTCCGACAGGGGAGTGGTTGAGCAGTTCTTC
CASSISDRGVVEQFF
>TRBJ1-6|TRBV6-2/TRBV6-3|.|.
TGTGCCAGCAGTCGACCGGGACGGGGATATTCACCCCTCCACTTT
CASSRPGRGYSPLHF
>TRBJ2-3|TRBV7-8|once|TRBD1
TGTGCCAGCAGCTTAAGGGACAGGGGAGGATCAGATACGCAGTATTTT
CASSLRDRGGSDTQYF
>TRBJ1-4|TRBV5-1|.|.
TGCGCCAGCAGCTCCCAGGGTTTACGGGAAAAACTGTTTTTT
CASSSQGLREKLFF
>TRBJ2-3|TRBV9|.|TRBD2
TGTGCCAGCAGCGTATTGGGACTAGCGAGTGAAGATACGCAGTATTTT
CASSVLGLASEDTQYF
>TRBJ1-6|TRBV6-2/TRBV6-3|.|TRBD1
TGTGCCAGCAGTTACGGTGGGACAGGGAGTTCACCCCTCCACTTT
CASSYGGTGSSPLHF
>TRBJ1-5|TRBV6-4|few|.
TGTGCCAGCAGTGCCCTCTTGGGACAGCCCCAGCATTTT
CASSALLGQPQHF
>TRBJ2-1|TRBV19|.|.
TGTGCCAGTAGTACGCGCGGCAGGCTCGTGACTGATGAGCAGTTCTTC
CASSTRGRLVTDEQFF
>TRBJ2-5|TRBV30|.|.
TGTGCCTGGGGGCGGTTGGCGGGAGAGACCCAGTACTTC
CAWGRLAGETQYF
>TRBJ2-2|TRBV24-1|.|.
TGTGCCAACCAAGGGACGTTCGCCGGGGAGCTGTTTTTT
CANQGTFAGELFF
>TRBJ2-3|TRBV5-1|.|.
TGCGCCAGCAGCTTGGCGGTCCCAGATACGCAGTATTTT
CASSLAVPDTQYF
>TRBJ1-1|TRBV12-3/TRBV12-4|few|.
TGTGCCAGCAGTTTAGTGACCGGACCTGAAGCTTTCTTT
CASSLVTGPEAFF
>TRBJ2-5|TRBV7-2|.|TRBD2
TGTGCCAGCAGCTTGCAGCGGGGGAATGGTAGGACCCAGTACTTC
CASSLQRGNGRTQYF
>TRBJ2-5|TRBV11-2|.|.
TGTGCCAGCAGCTTATATTTCGAGACCCAGTACTTC
CASSLYFETQYF
>TRBJ2-3|TRBV28|.|TRBD1
TGTGCCAGCAGTCTTAGGACAGGAGATACGCAGTATTTT
CASSLRTGDTQYF
>TRBJ1-5|TRBV10-1|few|.
TGCGCCAGCAGTGAATGGGCGAATCAGCCCCAGCATTTT
CASSEWANQPQHF
>TRBJ1-5|TRBV5-1|.|.
TGCGCCAGCAGTTCAGATGGCGGAACCAATCAGCCCCAGCATTTT
CASSSDGGTNQPQHF
>TRBJ1-2|TRBV5-1|.|.
TGCGCCAGCAGCTTAACGGGCCCTGAAGGCTACACCTTC
CASSLTGPEGYTF
>TRBJ1-3|TRBV18|.|.
TGTGCCAGCTCACCAAGAACAAGCACCTCTGGAAACACCATATATTTT
CASSPRTSTSGNTIYF
>TRBJ2-3|TRBV19|once|TRBD1
TGTGCCAGTAAAGCCGGGACAGGAGGTGCAGATACGCAGTATTTT
CASKAGTGGADTQYF
>TRBJ1-6|TRBV30|.|.
TGTGCCTGGAGTGTCGGAATCTATAATTCACCCCTCCACTTT
CAWSVGIYNSPLHF
>TRBJ1-6|TRBV27|few|.
TGTGCCAGCAGTCCGGGGGGTGGTGTCGCCCTCCACTTT
CASSPGGGVALHF
>TRBJ1-5|TRBV7-8|once|TRBD1
TGTGCCAGCAGCTTAAGGGACAGGGAGAATCAGCCCCAGCATTTT
CASSLRDRENQPQHF
>TRBJ1-5|TRBV7-2|.|.
TGTGCCAGCAGCTTAGCCTCTCGAGGGGGGAAAAGCAATCAGCCCCAGCATTTT
CASSLASRGGKSNQPQHF
>TRBJ2-2|TRBV6-4|.|.
TGTGCCAGCAGTGACTCGAAGACGGGGGATCCGCGGACCGGGGAGCTGTTTTTT
CASSDSKTGDPRTGELFF
>TRBJ2-6|TRBV7-6|.|TRBD1
TGTGCCGGGGGAACAGGGGCTGCTGGGGCCAACGTCCTGACTTTC
CAGGTGAAGANVLTF
>TRBJ2-5|TRBV12-5|.|TRBD2
TGTGCTAGTGGTTTACCAGCGGGGGGGCCTGGAGAGACCCAGTACTTC
CASGLPAGGPGETQYF
>TRBJ1-5|TRBV7-9|.|TRBD1
TGTGCCAGCAGCTTAGGGACAGGGGGAGTAGGACAGCCCCAGCATTTT
CASSLGTGGVGQPQHF
>TRBJ1-2|TRBV6-1|few|.
TGTGCCAGCAGTGAAGCGGGACCTTATGTCTACACCTTC
CASSEAGPYVYTF
>TRBJ2-5|TRBV2|few|TRBD2
TGTGCCAGCAGTCCGACTAGCCCCCGGGGGACCCAGTACTTC
CASSPTSPRGTQYF
>TRBJ2-5|TRBV30|.|.
TGTGCCTGGAGACACGGGCTCCAAGAGACCCAGTACTTC
CAWRHGLQETQYF
>TRBJ2-5|TRBV7-2|.|.
TGTGCCAGCACCTCGAGGACCCGAGGGGAGACCCAGTACTTC
CASTSRTRGETQYF
>TRBJ2-5|TRBV15|.|TRBD2
TGTGCCACCAGCAGAGATCGACTAGCGGGGACCGAGACCCAGTACTTC
CATSRDRLAGTETQYF
>TRBJ1-1|TRBV6-1|.|.
TGTGCCAGCAGTCATGGACAGCTAGACACTGAAGCTTTCTTT
CASSHGQLDTEAFF
>TRBJ1-3|TRBV12-5|once|.
TGTGCTAGTGGCCGCGACGGGGGACGCTCGGGAAACACCATATATTTT
CASGRDGGRSGNTIYF
>TRBJ2-2|TRBV24-1|.|.
TGTGCCACCAGTGATCCCTCCGGGGCGAGGAACACCGGGGAGCTGTTTTTT
CATSDPSGARNTGELFF
>TRBJ1-5|TRBV24-1|.|.
TGTGCCGCCAGTGCGGGGAACTCGGGTCAGCCCCAGCATTTT
CAASAGNSGQPQHF
>TRBJ2-1|TRBV7-2|.|TRBD2
TGTGCCAGCAGCTTAGCCGCTAGCGGGGGAAGGAGGGAGCAGTTCTTC
CASSLAASGGRREQFF
>TRBJ2-5|TRBV5-1|once|TRBD2
TGCGCCAGCAGCCCGATTGGGCGGGGGAGGGAGACCCAGTACTTC
CASSPIGRGRETQYF
>TRBJ1-1|TRBV9|.|.
TGTGCCAGCAGCGGGCGGGGTGAGGTGGGGGCCCGGGGAGCTTTCTTT
CASSGRGEVGARGAFF
>TRBJ1-6|TRBV7-2|.|TRBD1
TGTGCCAGCAGGCCGGGACAGTATAATTCACCCCTCCACTTT
CASRPGQYNSPLHF
>TRBJ1-6|TRBV7-9|few|.
TGTGCCAGCAGCCGACCCGGGACCGTGGATTCACCCCTCCACTTT
CASSRPGTVDSPLHF
>TRBJ2-1|TRBV28|.|.
TGTGCCAGCAGTCCCCCGGGCAGGCCGCAGTTCTTC
CASSPPGRPQFF
>TRBJ1-6|TRBV28|.|.
TGTGCCAGCAGTTCATTGGGCTCACCCCTCCACTTT
CASSSLGSPLHF
>TRBJ1-1|TRBV30|.|.
TGTGCCTCCAACTACGGGGTCATGAACACTGAAGCTTTCTTT
CASNYGVMNTEAFF
>TRBJ2-2|TRBV2|.|.
TGTGCCAGCACTGAGGTTTTTAGCACCGGGGAGCTGTTTTTT
CASTEVFSTGELFF
>TRBJ1-1|TRBV7-2|.|.
TGTGCCAGCAGCCTCGGACTGGGGAACACTGAAGCTTTCTTT
CASSLGLGNTEAFF
>TRBJ1-1|TRBV5-4|.|TRBD1
TGTGCCAGCAGCTTCGACAGGGGGATGAACACTGAAGCTTTCTTT
CASSFDRGMNTEAFF
>TRBJ1-2|TRBV5-1|.|TRBD1
TGCGCCAGCAGAATAACAGGGGCGCGAGCCTATGGCTACACCTTC
CASRITGARAYGYTF
>TRBJ2-2|TRBV7-3|few|TRBD2
TGTGCCAGCAGCCCCCGACTAGCGGGCTACACGAACACCGGGGAGCTGTTTTTT
CASSPRLAGYTNTGELFF
>TRBJ1-2|TRBV28|once|.
TGTGCCAGCAGTTTAGTGGCGGGCCAGCGTGATGGCTACACCTTC
CASSLVAGQRDGYTF
>TRBJ1-1|TRBV19|few|.
TGTGCCAGTAGGAGATCGGCTGGCACTGAAGCTTTCTTT
CASRRSAGTEAFF
>TRBJ1-4|TRBV30|.|.
TGTGCCTGCCAACCGACGGGGGCAACTAATGAAAAACTGTTTTTT
CACQPTGATNEKLFF